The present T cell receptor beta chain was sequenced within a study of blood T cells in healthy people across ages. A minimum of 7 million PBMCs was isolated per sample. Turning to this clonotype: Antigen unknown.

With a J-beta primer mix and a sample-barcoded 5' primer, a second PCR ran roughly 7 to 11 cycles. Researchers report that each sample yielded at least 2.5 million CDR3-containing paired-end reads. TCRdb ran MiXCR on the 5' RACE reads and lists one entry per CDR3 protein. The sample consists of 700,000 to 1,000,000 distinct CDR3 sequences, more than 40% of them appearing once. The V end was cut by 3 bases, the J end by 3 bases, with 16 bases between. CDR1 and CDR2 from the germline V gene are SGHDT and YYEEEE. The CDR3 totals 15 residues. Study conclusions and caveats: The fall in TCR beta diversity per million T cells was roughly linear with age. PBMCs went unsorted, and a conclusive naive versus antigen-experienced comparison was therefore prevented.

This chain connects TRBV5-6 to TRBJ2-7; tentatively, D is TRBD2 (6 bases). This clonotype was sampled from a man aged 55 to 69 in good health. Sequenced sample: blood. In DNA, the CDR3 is TGTGCCAGCAGCTATGGGGGGAAACAGCACTACGAGCAGTACTTC. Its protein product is CASSYGGKQHYEQYF.